The 26 T cell receptor beta chains below all came from one sample that was sequenced in a study of control samples from healthy donors and cancer patients (dated by TCRdb to the early 2020s). Library generation was performed with the immunoSEQ multiplex PCR assay. Not all clones reach the TCRdb copy of this immuneACCESS table, which keeps in-frame sequences only. Checked studies attribute under half of the gap to unresolved V genes and leave the rest unexplained. Present in this sample are hundreds of thousands of clones, 75% to 95% of which were seen just once. The top ten hold 5% to 7% of the sample. Sequencing input: PBMCs. The receptors originated from a man aged 35 to 55 with head and neck cancer.

The chain couples TRBV12-5 to TRBJ1-1, with TRBD1 as a possible D gene (5 bases). CDR3 size: 13 residues. V lost 0 bases and J lost 8, with 10 bases in between. Per germline, CDR1 LGHNT and CDR2 FRNRAP. The CDR3 DNA reads as TGTGCTAGTGGTTTGGTGGGGACCCACGAAGCTTTCTTT. Translated, it gives CASGLVGTHEAFF.

This clone was counted once. V usage is TRBV28 and J usage is TRBJ1-1; 8 positions match TRBD1. The CDR3 is 15 residues long. Germline CDR1 is MDHEN and CDR2 is SYDVKM. V lost 1 base to trimming and J lost 6 bases; unmatched junction nucleotides: 7. This chain's CDR3 is CASSLLPGGGAEAFF. In DNA, the CDR3 is TGTGCCAGCAGTTTATTGCCAGGGGGCGGCGCTGAAGCTTTCTTT. Full variable domain (remainder filled in from reference TRBV28 and TRBJ1-1): DVKVTQSSRYLVKRTGEKVFLECVQDMDHENMFWYRQDPGLGLRLIYFSYDVKMKEKGDIPEGYSVSREKKERFSLILESASTNQTSMYLCASSLLPGGGAEAFFGQGTRLTVV.

This rearrangement joins TRBV4-1 to TRBJ2-7, with TRBD2 as a possible D gene (5 bases). Germline assignment: CDR1 MGHRA and CDR2 YSYEKL. There are 14 residues in the CDR3. Trimming took off 0 bases at V and 7 bases at J, with 13 bases between the two ends. CDR3 nucleotide sequence: TGCGCCAGCAGCCAAGAATGGGCCACGGGGGAGCAGTACTTC. Its protein is CASSQEWATGEQYF.

V gene TRBV7-2 combines with J gene TRBJ2-5; 15 bases map to TRBD2. Germline V gene data show CDR1 as SGHTA and CDR2 as FQGNSA. With 5 bases clipped from V and 2 bases from J, the junction kept 12 bases outside the gene matches. There are 19 residues in the CDR3. CDR3 sequence reads: CASSRDPRTSGGGQETQYF. DNA for the CDR3: TGTGCCAGCAGCCGCGACCCGAGGACTAGCGGGGGGGGTCAAGAGACCCAGTACTTC.

This clone has more than one count but fewer than ten. The J gene is TRBJ1-1, the V gene TRBV5-1; D might be TRBD1 (5 bases). The V gene's germline CDR1 is SGHRS and CDR2 YFSETQ. Trimming took 1 base from V and 7 from J, leaving 14 bases between them. This CDR3 comprises 14 residues. The CDR3 coding sequence is TGCGCCAGCAGCTTGAGGTATCTGGGGGATGAAGCTTTCTTT. Translating gives CASSLRYLGDEAFF.

The chain links TRBV30 to TRBJ1-1, with 7 bases matching TRBD1. The germline V gene has CDR1 GTSNPN and CDR2 SVGIG (reference sequence). The V and J ends lost 3 bases and 7 bases, in that order; junction bases with no gene match: 11. The CDR3 runs 14 residues. CDR3 coding DNA: TGTGCCTGGAGGGACCTCGGGACAGCTAATGAAGCTTTCTTT. Translating gives CAWRDLGTANEAFF.

The rearrangement joins TRBV9 to TRBJ2-1, with 8 bases aligning to TRBD1. Germline V gene lookup returns CDR1 SGDLS and CDR2 YYNGEE. The CDR3 runs to 16 residues. V was pared by 2 bases and J by 4 bases, with 8 bases of the junction left unmatched. CDR3 DNA: TGTGCCAGCAGCGTCCAGCCGGGACAGGCTTACAATGAGCAGTTCTTC. Translating it yields CASSVQPGQAYNEQFF.

The chain uses TRBV7-3 and TRBJ2-1; TRBD1 aligns across 9 bases. Trimming cost V 5 bases and J 7 bases; bases outside gene matches: 9. CDR3 length: 15 residues. Germline values: CDR1 SGHTA, CDR2 FQGTGA. The CDR3 region is CASSAPGQGWNEQFF. CDR3 sequence (DNA): TGTGCCAGCAGCGCACCGGGACAGGGTTGGAATGAGCAGTTCTTC.

The CDR3 DNA is TGTGCCAGCAGTCCCGGGACAGCTTTTTCTGAAGCTTTCTTT. Encoded protein: CASSPGTAFSEAFF. V usage is TRBV27 and J usage is TRBJ1-1; 7 bases map to TRBD1. The germline V gene encodes CDR1 MNHEY and CDR2 SMNVEV (reference sequence). CDR3 size: 14 residues. Trimming at V came to 5 bases and at J to 6 bases, leaving 9 bases not matched to a gene.

The rearrangement links TRBV5-6 to TRBJ1-4; D might be TRBD1 (5 bases). The V end was cut by 4 bases, the J end by 10 bases, with 17 bases between. This CDR3 has 14 residues. Germline CDR1 is SGHDT and CDR2 is YYEEEE. The CDR3 nucleotides read TGTGCCAGCAGCCCAAGGGGCCCGGACGGAAAACTGTTTTTT. This sequence encodes CASSPRGPDGKLFF.

V gene TRBV29-1 combines with J gene TRBJ1-3; tentatively, D is TRBD1 (6 bases). The CDR3 runs to 12 residues. Germline-derived CDR1 and CDR2 are SQVTM and ANQGSEA. The V end lost 3 bases, the J end lost 6 bases, and 9 bases lay between the germline ends. The CDR3 region is CSVETGANTIYF. The CDR3, as DNA: TGCAGCGTTGAGACAGGAGCAAACACCATATATTTT.

The chain joins TRBV6-5 to TRBJ1-2; 11 bases fit TRBD1. With V trimmed by 6 bases and J by 5 bases, 8 bases remained unmatched. Germline lookup yields CDR1 MNHEY and CDR2 SVGAGI. This CDR3 is 15 amino acids long. CDR3: CASRLGTGGSYGYTF. CDR3 coding DNA: TGTGCCAGCAGACTAGGGACAGGGGGGAGTTATGGCTACACCTTC.

The chain employs TRBV14 and TRBJ2-2, with D possibly matching TRBD2 (6 bases). This CDR3 has 15 residues. V lost 3 bases and J 1 base, leaving 9 bases between the germline ends. CDR1 and CDR2 from the germline V gene are SGHDN and FVKESK. The CDR3 nucleotides are TGTGCCAGCAGCCAGACCGGGAGGAACACCGGGGAGCTGTTTTTT. Amino acid sequence: CASSQTGRNTGELFF.

This chain uses TRBV30 with TRBJ1-1; D is unclear. Germline CDR1 and CDR2: GTSNPN and SVGIG (reference sequence). Trimming stripped 4 bases from V and 0 bases from J, with 9 bases between. The CDR3 is 13 amino acids. CDR3 nucleotide sequence: TGTGCCTGGAAGTTGGGTGTGAACACTGAAGCTTTCTTT. Translated, it gives CAWKLGVNTEAFF.

This sequence joins TRBV9 and TRBJ2-5; no clear D gene. CDR3 length equals 13 residues. Germline V gene sequence: CDR1 SGDLS, CDR2 YYNGEE. V gave up 4 bases and J gave up 1 base, with 8 bases separating them. CDR3 in amino acids: CASSSTRQETQYF. Written as DNA, the CDR3 is TGTGCCAGCAGCTCGACCCGCCAAGAGACCCAGTACTTC.

V and J are TRBV30 and TRBJ1-1; D uncertain. V shed 3 bases and J shed 3 bases, with 11 bases lying between them. The CDR3 is 13 residues long. Germline CDR1 reads GTSNPN; CDR2 reads SVGIG (reference sequence). The CDR3 reads CAWRSRLDTEAFF. DNA of the CDR3: TGTGCCTGGAGGAGTAGACTGGACACTGAAGCTTTCTTT.

The V call is TRBV27, the J call TRBJ2-1, with 10 bases lining up with TRBD2. Germline V gene lookup returns CDR1 MNHEY and CDR2 SMNVEV (reference sequence). The CDR3 runs to 14 residues. The V gene end was trimmed by 5 bases and the J gene end by 7 bases; junction bases not matched to a gene: 5. As DNA, the CDR3 is TGTGCCAGCAGTGCTAGCGGGGGAAAGAATGAGCAGTTCTTC. Its protein is CASSASGGKNEQFF.

The chain has TRBV15 and TRBJ1-2; D is undetermined. The CDR3 extends over 13 amino acids. Trimming removed 1 base at V and 7 bases at J, with 10 bases between. The V gene's germline CDR1 is LNHNV and CDR2 YYDKDF (reference sequence). Written as DNA, the CDR3 is TGTGCCACCAGCAGAGTCCCTTTGGCTGGCTACACCTTC. This codes for CATSRVPLAGYTF.

The chain joins TRBV5-1 to TRBJ2-2; the D gene is possibly TRBD1 (5 bases). Trimming left V 4 bases short and J 6 bases short, with 13 bases between. Per the germline V gene, CDR1 is SGHRS and CDR2 is YFSETQ. CDR3 length: 14 amino acids. DNA for the CDR3: TGCGCCAGCAGCCGGACACAGGCCCCCGGGGAGCTGTTTTTT. It codes for CASSRTQAPGELFF.

This chain links TRBV5-1 with TRBJ2-3; D uncertain. The germline V gene encodes CDR1 SGHRS and CDR2 YFSETQ. The CDR3 runs to 15 residues. V lost 3 bases to trimming and J lost 4 bases, with 15 bases between them. This CDR3 is CASSSDQWRPDTQYF. The CDR3 DNA follows: TGCGCCAGCAGCTCTGATCAGTGGCGGCCAGATACGCAGTATTTT.

The V gene is TRBV27, the J gene TRBJ1-2; 7 bases agree with TRBD1. The CDR3 is made up of 15 amino acids. The V gene end was trimmed by 5 bases and the J gene end by 1 base; junction bases not matched to a gene: 7. Per germline, CDR1 MNHEY and CDR2 SMNVEV (reference sequence). CDR3 protein: CASSPRTGFNYGYTF. As DNA, the CDR3 is TGTGCCAGCAGTCCCAGGACAGGATTTAACTATGGCTACACCTTC.

This clone was counted a few times. J is TRBJ2-7 and V is TRBV27, with TRBD1 matching 9 bases. Trimming removed 5 bases from V and 4 bases from J; junction bases left unmatched: 6. The CDR3 consists of 14 residues. Germline V gene sequence: CDR1 MNHEY, CDR2 SMNVEV (reference sequence). The CDR3 nucleotides read TGTGCCAGCAGTCCGGACAGGGGTGGGTACGAGCAGTACTTC. Protein product: CASSPDRGGYEQYF.

The CDR3 here is CAWSGPRSISYEQYF. CDR3 DNA: TGTGCCTGGAGTGGACCCCGCTCTATCTCCTACGAGCAGTACTTC. The rearrangement uses TRBV30 and TRBJ2-7; D not certain. Germline V gene sequence: CDR1 GTSNPN, CDR2 SVGIG (reference sequence). CDR3 length: 15 amino acids. V was pared by 1 base and J by 0 bases, with 13 bases between.

The table lists this clone with a count of one. This chain uses TRBV5-4 with TRBJ1-2, with a possible D match to TRBD1 (5 bases). V lost 0 bases, J lost 6 bases, and 9 bases lay in between. The CDR3 is 13 residues long. Germline V gene lookup returns CDR1 SGHNT and CDR2 YYREEE (reference sequence). The CDR3 coding sequence is TGTGCCAGCAGCTTGGCGGGGACGGATGGCTACACCTTC. This encodes CASSLAGTDGYTF. Drawing the rest from reference TRBV5-4 and TRBJ1-2, the complete variable domain is ETGVTQSPTHLIKTRGQQVTLRCSSQSGHNTVSWYQQALGQGPQFIFQYYREEENGRGNFPPRFSGLQFPNYSSELNVNALELDDSALYLCASSLAGTDGYTFGSGTRLTVV.

The chain couples TRBV5-4 to TRBJ2-3; 8 bases align to TRBD1. The CDR3 is 15 residues long. The germline V gene has CDR1 SGHNT and CDR2 YYREEE (reference sequence). V shed 6 bases, J shed 3 bases, and the junction held 9 bases outside the gene matches. As DNA, the CDR3 is TGTGCCAGCACCCTGTGGACAGGGACAACAGATACGCAGTATTTT. It yields the protein CASTLWTGTTDTQYF.

In its sample, this clone was seen once. The CDR3 region is CASSSGGHYTDTQYF. The CDR3 DNA is TGTGCCAGCTCGTCGGGGGGGCATTACACAGATACGCAGTATTTT. The chain carries TRBV10-3 and TRBJ2-3; 8 nucleotides match TRBD2. With V trimmed by 10 bases and J by 2 bases, 11 bases remained unmatched. The CDR3 is 15 amino acids. The germline V gene encodes CDR1 ENHRY and CDR2 SYGVKD.